Described below is a single T cell receptor (beta chain) sequence and its context. The antigen remains undetermined. TCRdb keeps only in-frame clones here, not all; method: immunoSEQ multiplex PCR. The repertoire consists of nearly 200,000 clones, with roughly 92% occurring once and the leading ten covering roughly 0.99%. This sample stems from a study of T cell responses to AZD1222 COVID-19 vaccine. Study-wide results and caveats: At baseline, just 6 or 7 AZD1222 recipients tested seropositive. Within unmutated variant regions lay the reported targets of nearly half of spike-specific TCRs. Repertoire sampling happened only post peak T cell response.

Germline loops: CDR1 LNHNV, CDR2 YYDKDF (reference sequence). Trimming at V came to 0 bases and at J to 7 bases, leaving 5 bases not matched to a gene. CDR3 length: 16 residues. This rearrangement joins TRBV15 to TRBJ1-6; 8 bases align to TRBD1. The receptor's source is an adult who received the AZD1222 COVID-19 vaccine. The sequencing here drew on peripheral blood, taken 28 days after the second AZD1222 dose. The CDR3 DNA is TGTGCCACCAGCAGAGATCCTAGACAGGGGAATTCACCCCTCCACTTT. Translated: CATSRDPRQGNSPLHF.